The next 28 T cell receptor beta chains were all read from a single sample in a study of Graves' ophthalmopathy and Graves' hyperthyroidism. TCR beta CDR3 amplification used RNA transcripts. In the first round, RT-PCR was carried out with HTBI primers, and a multiplex PCR formed the second round. TCRdb fed the multiplex PCR reads into MiXCR, producing one record per CDR3 protein. This sample yields over a million distinct CDR3 sequences, of which roughly two fifths are seen a single time; approximately 10% belongs to the top ten. Input material: peripheral blood or thyroid tissue (not recorded which). Receptor source: an adult man with Graves' hyperthyroidism.

Of note for this clonotype: The conserved phenylalanine or tryptophan is not found at the CDR3 terminus, so this likely reflects a read error. No DNA is shown, since the ends of the CDR3 on it are uncertain; the CDR3 is the one TCRdb lists. The CDR3: CASSEPAL. The chain has TRBV10-1 and TRBJ1-1. The length of the CDR3 is 8 amino acids, counting both ends. CDR1 is WNHNN and CDR2 is SYGVQD in the germline V gene (reference sequence).

The V call is TRBV29-1, the J call TRBJ1-2; the D gene is possibly TRBD1 (5 bases). The CDR3 contains 13 residues. Between the trimmed V and J ends, which lost 6 bases and 7 bases, there was a span of 18 bases. Germline CDR1 reads SQVTM; CDR2 reads ANQGSEA. CDR3 sequence reads: CSVPRGENTGYTF. CDR3 DNA: TGCAGCGTCCCGAGGGGCGAGAACACTGGCTACACCTTC.

This clonotype was recorded many times. The J gene is TRBJ2-7, the V gene TRBV5-1, with TRBD1 matching 8 bases. Trimming took 3 bases from V and 9 from J; bases not matched to a gene: 5. The germline CDR1 and CDR2 sequences are SGHRS and YFSETQ. The CDR3 extends over 12 amino acids. The CDR3, as DNA: TGCGCCAGCAGCTGGACAGGGACGGCGCAGTACTTC. Amino acids: CASSWTGTAQYF.

This chain links TRBV6-1 with TRBJ2-5; TRBD2 is a possible D gene (6 bases). This CDR3 region has 15 residues. Germline V gene data show CDR1 as MNHNS and CDR2 as SASEGT. V lost 1 base to trimming and J lost 4 bases, with 13 bases between them. The CDR3 DNA reads TGTGCCAGCAGTGAAGTCAGGGAGGTCGCAGAGACCCAGTACTTC. Translated, it gives CASSEVREVAETQYF.

The chain couples TRBV7-9 to TRBJ1-1; D might be TRBD1 (5 bases). The CDR3 is 13 residues long. CDR1 is SEHNR, CDR2 FQNEAQ, per germline (reference sequence). The V end lost 5 bases, the J end lost 6 bases, and 13 bases lay between the germline ends. The CDR3 DNA reads TGTGCCAGCAGCCGTAGCGGGGGGGCTGAAGCTTTCTTT. Its translation is CASSRSGGAEAFF.

As for this clonotype: A single base separates this from a much larger clone, so it may be a read error. The chain couples TRBV7-9 to TRBJ1-2, with a weak D call TRBD1 (5 bases). CDR3 length: 14 residues. In germline, CDR1 is SEHNR, CDR2 FQNEAQ (reference sequence). CDR3 in amino acids: CAGSLSTGWGGYTF. The CDR3 DNA reads TGTGCCGGCAGCTTATCTACAGGATGGGGTGGCTACACCTTC. The full variable domain, in which reference TRBV7-9 and TRBJ1-2 provide the parts outside the CDR3, is DTGVSQNPRHKITKRGQNVTFRCDPISEHNRLYWYRQTLGQGPEFLTYFQNEAQLEKSRLLSDRFSAERPKGSFSTLEIQRTEQGDSAMYLCAGSLSTGWGGYTFGSGTRLTVV.

The genes are TRBV10-3 and TRBJ2-2; D gene ambiguous. There are 15 residues in the CDR3. Trimming took 8 bases from V and 2 from J, leaving 15 bases between them. From germline, CDR1 is ENHRY and CDR2 SYGVKD. CDR3 sequence: CAIRAGNGNTGELFF. In DNA, the CDR3 is TGTGCCATCCGGGCCGGCAATGGAAACACCGGGGAGCTGTTTTTT.

This clonotype has a count of ten or more. In DNA, the CDR3 is TGTGCCACCAGCAGATCGGACAGGGGAGGTCAAGAGACCCAGTACTTC. Encoded protein: CATSRSDRGGQETQYF. This sequence joins TRBV15 and TRBJ2-5, with 9 positions matching TRBD1. V gave up 2 bases and J gave up 2 bases; unmatched junction bases: 6. The CDR3 length is 16 residues. The germline CDR1 and CDR2 sequences are LNHNV and YYDKDF (reference sequence). Full variable domain (outside the CDR3, taken from reference TRBV15 and TRBJ2-5): DAMVIQNPRYQVTQFGKPVTLSCSQTLNHNVMYWYQQKSSQAPKLLFHYYDKDFNNEADTPDNFQSRRPNTSFCFLDIRSPGLGDTAMYLCATSRSDRGGQETQYFGPGTRLLVL.

The chain employs TRBV28 and TRBJ2-5; 8 bases match TRBD2. After removal of 3 bases from V and 5 bases from J, the junction contained 8 bases not matched to a gene. The CDR3 is 15 amino acids. The germline gives CDR1 MDHEN, CDR2 SYDVKM. CDR3 sequence: CASSFKREYLETQYF. CDR3 sequence (DNA): TGTGCCAGCAGTTTCAAGCGGGAGTACCTGGAGACCCAGTACTTC.

There are many counts of this clonotype. The rearrangement links TRBV11-2 to TRBJ1-5; a possible D gene is TRBD1 (6 bases). Germline CDR1 reads SGHAT; CDR2 reads FQNNGV. With 6 bases removed from V and 4 bases from J, the gap between germline ends came to 13 bases. This CDR3 comprises 14 residues. Written as DNA, the CDR3 is TGTGCCAGCAGAAAGACAGGAGAGAATCAGCCCCAGCATTTT. This encodes CASRKTGENQPQHF.

In its sample, this clonotype was seen a few times. The chain has TRBV28 and TRBJ1-6; D is unclear. The CDR3 runs to 15 residues. The ends were cut back, 3 bases at V and 1 base at J, with 7 bases in the middle. CDR1 and CDR2 from the germline V gene are MDHEN and SYDVKM. The CDR3 bases are TGTGCCAGCAGTTTGCCGGGGTCCTATAATTCACCCCTCCACTTT. As protein: CASSLPGSYNSPLHF.

Many counts were recorded for this clonotype. The CDR3 protein is CATSALGADTGELFF. The DNA for the CDR3 is TGTGCCACCAGTGCCCTGGGGGCAGACACCGGGGAGCTGTTTTTT. J is TRBJ2-2 and V is TRBV24-1, with a weak D call TRBD1 (6 bases). The CDR3 is 15 amino acids. Germline CDR1 and CDR2: KGHDR and SFDVKD. The V gene lost 5 bases and the J gene lost 3 bases, with 12 bases spanning the gap.

The table lists this clonotype with many counts. The rearrangement joins TRBV7-8 to TRBJ1-2; maybe TRBD1 (6 bases). The CDR3 totals 15 residues. V lost 2 bases and J lost 6, with 16 bases in between. CDR1 and CDR2 (germline): SGHVS, FQNEAQ. In nucleotides, the CDR3 is TGTGCCAGCAGCTTATTTGGGGGCGGGCCCCATGGCTACACCTTC. It specifies CASSLFGGGPHGYTF.

CDR3 in amino acids: CASRISTGTYEQYF. The DNA of the CDR3 is TGTGCCAGCAGGATATCGACAGGCACCTACGAGCAGTACTTC. The rearrangement joins TRBV7-8 to TRBJ2-7; TRBD1 might be the D (6 bases). Germline values: CDR1 SGHVS, CDR2 FQNEAQ. V was shortened by 6 bases and J by 2 bases, with 14 bases between the two germline ends. The CDR3 extends over 14 amino acids.

The chain links TRBV29-1 to TRBJ1-2, with D unclear. The CDR3 contains 11 residues. Trimming took off 4 bases at V and 10 bases at J, with 13 bases between the two ends. CDR1 is SQVTM and CDR2 is ANQGSEA in the germline V gene. CDR3 protein: CSVARTGYYTF. The DNA of the CDR3 is TGCAGCGTTGCGCGGACGGGATACTACACCTTC.

This clonotype has a handful of counts. The chain combines TRBV29-1 with TRBJ1-2; D is ambiguous. Looked up from germline, CDR1 is SQVTM and CDR2 is ANQGSEA. This CDR3 is built from 12 residues. V was trimmed by 0 bases and J by 3 bases, leaving 5 bases between them. The CDR3 is CSVEDKHYGYTF. The CDR3 coding sequence is TGCAGCGTTGAAGACAAGCACTATGGCTACACCTTC.

This clonotype was picked up many times. The V gene is TRBV29-1, the J gene TRBJ2-7; weak D call: TRBD1 (6 bases). The V and J ends lost 4 bases and 0 bases respectively, with 10 bases between them. The CDR3 spans 13 residues. Germline V gives CDR1 SQVTM, CDR2 ANQGSEA. The CDR3 region is CSVGTGNSYEQYF. The CDR3 nucleotides read TGCAGCGTTGGAACAGGGAACTCCTACGAGCAGTACTTC.

This chain connects TRBV4-2 to TRBJ2-5, with unresolved D. The CDR3 totals 14 residues. V lost 0 bases, J lost 5 bases, and 10 bases lay in between. Per the germline V gene, CDR1 is LGHNA and CDR2 is YNFKEQ. The CDR3 region has the DNA TGTGCCAGCAGCCAAGATTTCATCGGGGAGACCCAGTACTTC. Residues: CASSQDFIGETQYF.

In the case of this clonotype: The CDR3 ends on some other residue instead of the conserved phenylalanine or tryptophan, so this is likely a read error. The DNA is omitted, as the CDR3 cannot be located on it reliably, and the CDR3 follows TCRdb's listing. The chain uses TRBV29-1 and TRBJ2-7; the DNA was not compared with TRBD1, the D call given in the table. A total of 12 residues make up the CDR3, ends included. The germline V gene has CDR1 SQVTM and CDR2 ANQGSEA. CDR3 residues: CSGGQGTYEQCL.

This clonotype was found many times. This sequence joins TRBV10-2 and TRBJ1-3, with TRBD1 as a possible D gene (5 bases). The CDR3 length is 14 residues. V shed 5 bases and J shed 4 bases, with 12 bases lying between them. The germline V gene encodes CDR1 WSHSY and CDR2 SAAADI. The CDR3 DNA reads TGCGCCAGCAGTACCGGGACGGAGGGAAACACCATATATTTT. Amino acid sequence: CASSTGTEGNTIYF.

J is TRBJ1-2 and V is TRBV10-2, with 8 bases fitting TRBD1. Trimming cost V 8 bases and J 4 bases; bases outside gene matches: 12. CDR1 and CDR2 from the germline V gene are WSHSY and SAAADI. The length of the CDR3 is 15 residues. The CDR3 DNA reads TGCGCCAGCCGGAACGACGGGACAGGTCTCTATGGCTACACCTTC. Translated, it gives CASRNDGTGLYGYTF.

The rearrangement uses TRBV10-2 and TRBJ2-5, with 7 bases identical to TRBD2. CDR3 length: 16 amino acids. The trim removed 6 bases at V and 9 bases at J, leaving 19 bases unmatched. The germline V gene encodes CDR1 WSHSY and CDR2 SAAADI. CDR3 bases: TGCGCCAGCAGAGATCCTAGCGGAGAGGGGTTTGAGGCCCAGTACTTC. Amino acids: CASRDPSGEGFEAQYF.

This clonotype has ten or more counts. The V and J genes are TRBV7-9 and TRBJ1-1; 8 bases align to TRBD1. The CDR3 sequence is 14 residues long. Germline CDR1 and CDR2: SEHNR and FQNEAQ (reference sequence). J lost 4 bases, V lost 3 bases, and 4 bases had no gene match. The CDR3 region is CASSFKTGVTEAFF. The CDR3 region has the DNA TGTGCCAGCAGCTTTAAGACAGGGGTCACTGAAGCTTTCTTT.

Comments on this clonotype: A read error may be the cause here, since a much bigger clone is one base away. The CDR3 DNA follows: TGTGCCAGCAGCTTAGAACAGGGGGCTCCCTACTATGGCGACACCTTC. Amino acid sequence: CASSLEQGAPYYGDTF. This chain uses TRBV7-2 with TRBJ1-2; 9 nucleotides match TRBD1. This CDR3 spans 16 amino acids. The V gene's germline CDR1 is SGHTA and CDR2 FQGNSA.

This clonotype came up once. Germline and junction disagree at one end, which may indicate a read error. The chain links TRBV10-3 to TRBJ1-1, with 8 bases fitting TRBD1. Per the germline V gene, CDR1 is ENHRY and CDR2 is SYGVKD. The CDR3 length is 17 residues. DNA for the CDR3: TGTGCCAGCAGTTACCGCGGGACAGGTTTTCATGCCACTGAAGCTTTCTTT. It translates to CASSYRGTGFHATEAFF.

In its sample, this clonotype was seen a few times. This may arise from a read error, as a much more abundant clone is one base away. V usage is TRBV20-1 and J usage is TRBJ1-1, with D possibly TRBD1 on 5 matching bases. Germline V lookup: CDR1 DFQATT, CDR2 SNEGSKA (reference sequence). V was trimmed by 0 bases and J by 3 bases, leaving 8 bases between them. The CDR3 length is 13 residues. The chain's CDR3 is CSAREGGDTEAFF. The CDR3, as DNA: TGCAGTGCTAGAGAGGGGGGGGACACTGAAGCTTTCTTT.

As to this clonotype: A read error may explain this, as a much larger clone is one base away. The gene calls are TRBV7-2 and TRBJ2-7; TRBD1 matches at 7 bases. The trim removed 6 bases at V and 10 bases at J, leaving 9 bases unmatched. The germline V gene encodes CDR1 SGHTA and CDR2 FQGNSA. CDR3 length: 12 residues. The CDR3 region is CASRPHTGEQYF. DNA for the CDR3: TGTGCCAGCAGGCCACACACAGGGGAACAGTACTTC.

The table lists this clonotype with many counts. This sequence joins TRBV29-1 and TRBJ1-1; 8 nucleotides line up with TRBD1. CDR1 is SQVTM and CDR2 is ANQGSEA in the germline V gene. The ends lost 0 bases at V and 1 base at J; junction bases unmatched: 1. CDR3 length: 14 residues. CDR3 coding DNA: TGCAGCGTTGAAGAAGGACAGGGGAACACTGAAGCTTTCTTT. Encoded protein: CSVEEGQGNTEAFF. The full variable domain, with the rest looked up from reference TRBV29-1 and TRBJ1-1, is SAVISQKPSRDICQRGTSLTIQCQVDSQVTMMFWYRQQPGQSLTLIATANQGSEATYESGFVIDKFPISRPNLTFSTLTVSNMSPEDSSIYLCSVEEGQGNTEAFFGQGTRLTVV.